This section outlines one TCR beta chain sequence together with its context. The antigen is unknown. Germline V gene data show CDR1 as SGHRS and CDR2 as YFSETQ. The CDR3 is 13 residues long. The V and J ends lost 4 bases and 6 bases respectively, with 12 bases between them. These data are taken from a study of T cell responses to AZD1222 COVID-19 vaccine. Whole-study findings and limits: Epitopes outside B.1.351 and B.1.1.7 mutated regions reportedly drew nearly half of spike TCRs. Among the donors, most were white British and more were female, and clonal diversity was possibly underestimated.

Using immunoSEQ multiplex PCR, the repertoire was profiled, and TCRdb retains in-frame clones only, with some absent. The sample has roughly 120,000 clones, under 85% seen once; the top ten hold around 6.2%. This TCR was sampled from an adult in good health. Here the sequenced sample was peripheral blood, taken on day 0 of AZD1222 vaccination. The J gene is TRBJ2-3, the V gene TRBV5-1; D possibly corresponds to TRBD2 (5 bases). This chain's CDR3 is CASSDLASDTQYF. Here the CDR3 DNA reads TGCGCCAGCAGCGATCTAGCATCCGATACGCAGTATTTT.